These T cell receptor beta chains were read from a single sample in a study of CD8 T cells in Susac syndrome. A single record per CDR3 protein comes from TCRdb applying MiXCR to the immunoSEQ multiplex PCR reads. The sample consists of 130,000 to 150,000 distinct CDR3 sequences, roughly 94% of them appearing once. Sequenced input: CD8+ T cells from PBMCs. The source is a human donor in good health. The CDR3 runs from the conserved cysteine through the conserved F or W. D genes are given only for firm matches. Size is omitted from some rows. Given values are once, few, many or a class for expanded clones.

NA TRBJ2-7 NA TRBV29-1 TGCAGCGTTGGACTGGGGGCTCCCGCCTACGAGCAGTACTTC CSVGLGAPAYEQYF
NA TRBJ1-2 NA TRBV7-6 TGTGCCAGCAGCTTAGCAGATAACTATGGCTACACCTTC CASSLADNYGYTF
NA TRBJ2-5 NA TRBV5-1 TGCGCCAGCAGCTTTGAGGTTGGAGAGACCCAGTACTTC CASSFEVGETQYF
NA TRBJ2-7 NA TRBV30 TGTGCCTGGACAGGTATCAAGGATCGGGGGAGCTCCTACGAGCAGTACTTC CAWTGIKDRGSSYEQYF
NA TRBJ2-7 TRBD2 TRBV27 TGTGCCAGCATGGGACTAGCGGGAGCTTACGAGCAGTACTTC CASMGLAGAYEQYF
once TRBJ1-2 NA TRBV27 TGTGCCAGCAGTATTACGGTAACTCAGGGGATTAAGTATGGCTACACCTTC CASSITVTQGIKYGYTF
NA TRBJ2-1 NA TRBV27 TGTGCCAGCGGGACCGAGCCCTACAATGAGCAGTTCTTC CASGTEPYNEQFF
NA TRBJ2-1 NA TRBV27 TGTGCCAGCAGTTTTGGGGAAAGCTCCTACAATGAGCAGTTCTTC CASSFGESSYNEQFF
NA TRBJ1-1 NA TRBV7-2 TGTGCCAGCAGCTTAGTCGGGGTGGTGGCTTTCTTT CASSLVGVVAFF
NA TRBJ2-2 NA TRBV29-1 TGCAGCGCCCTTAGGGGGGATACCGGGGAGCTGTTTTTT CSALRGDTGELFF
NA TRBJ2-1 TRBD1 TRBV29-1 TGCAGCGTTGATCAGGGGGCGCACGATGAGCAGTTCTTC CSVDQGAHDEQFF
once TRBJ1-1 TRBD1 TRBV19 TGTGCCAGTACCTGGACAGGGCCTCAGACAGAAGCTTTCTTT CASTWTGPQTEAFF
NA TRBJ2-3 NA TRBV2 TGTGCCAGCAGTTTTATACCCACAGATACGCAGTATTTT CASSFIPTDTQYF
NA TRBJ2-2 NA TRBV23-1 TGCGCCAGCAGAGGAGTGGGACTCCCATACACCGGGGAGCTGTTTTTT CASRGVGLPYTGELFF
NA TRBJ1-2 TRBD1 TRBV29-1 TGCAGCGCCGAGGACAGGGAGGGCTACACCTTC CSAEDREGYTF
NA TRBJ2-3 NA TRBV29-1 TGCAGCGTTCAGCGGGTTTACACAGATACGCAGTATTTT CSVQRVYTDTQYF
once TRBJ2-7 NA TRBV6-2/TRBV6-3 TGTGCCAGCAGTTCGGGACACCCCTACGAGCAGTACTTC CASSSGHPYEQYF
NA TRBJ2-7 NA TRBV27 TGTGCCAGCAGTTTTAGTAAACTTACCTCCTACGAGCAGTACTTC CASSFSKLTSYEQYF
NA TRBJ2-7 TRBD2 TRBV4-2 TGTGCCAGCAGCCAACCCGGACTAGCGGGAGGTGAGCAGTACTTC CASSQPGLAGGEQYF
NA TRBJ2-7 NA TRBV9 TGTGCCAGCAGCGTAGGCGCAGGCGCCTACGAGCAGTACTTC CASSVGAGAYEQYF
NA TRBJ2-1 NA TRBV6-2/TRBV6-3 TGTGCCAGCACCTCCGTGGAGAACTACAATGAGCAGTTCTTC CASTSVENYNEQFF
NA TRBJ1-5 NA TRBV3-1 TGTGCCAGCAGCCAAGAAGGTGGGAGGGATCCTCAACAGCCCCAGCATTTT CASSQEGGRDPQQPQHF
NA TRBJ2-1 TRBD2 TRBV7-3 TGTGCCAGCAGCCGCGGCCTAGCGGAAAGCTCCTACAATGAGCAGTTCTTC CASSRGLAESSYNEQFF
NA TRBJ2-5 TRBD2 TRBV12-3/TRBV12-4 TGTGCCAGCAGTTCAGGACTAGCGGGAGAGACCCAGTACTTC CASSSGLAGETQYF
NA TRBJ1-2 NA TRBV29-1 TGCAGCGTGGGAGTTGATGGCTACACCTTC CSVGVDGYTF
NA TRBJ2-1 TRBD2 TRBV11-2 TGTGCCAGCAGCTTAGTAGGAGCCGGGACTAGCGGGAGTTTCGATGAGCAGTTCTTC CASSLVGAGTSGSFDEQFF
NA TRBJ2-6 NA TRBV6-1 TGTGCCAGCAGTGAACTCACAGGGTCTGGGGCCAACGTCCTGACTTTC CASSELTGSGANVLTF
NA TRBJ2-7 NA TRBV6-2/TRBV6-3 TGTGCCAGCATCCACCGGGAGTTTACCTACGAGCAGTACTTC CASIHREFTYEQYF
NA TRBJ2-3 NA TRBV9 TGTGCCAGCAGGGCAAGCGGGTCATCCACAGATACGCAGTATTTT CASRASGSSTDTQYF
once TRBJ2-1 NA TRBV29-1 TGCAGCGTGCCCCCGCCGAGCTCCTACAATGAGCAGTTCTTC CSVPPPSSYNEQFF
NA TRBJ2-5 NA TRBV9 TGTGCCAGCAGTCCGATCGGCGGTTTCGGGGGCGGAGAGACCCAGTACTTC CASSPIGGFGGGETQYF
NA TRBJ2-1 NA TRBV7-3 TGTGCCAGCAGCCCGAAAGGGCCACCCCTCAATGAGCAGTTCTTC CASSPKGPPLNEQFF
NA TRBJ1-1 NA TRBV15 TGTGCCACCAGCACCCACACTGAAGCTTTCTTT CATSTHTEAFF
NA TRBJ2-2 NA TRBV20-1 TGCAGTGCTAGAGAGGACTTGACCGGGGAGCTGTTTTTT CSAREDLTGELFF
once TRBJ2-1 TRBD2 TRBV13 TGTGCCAGCAGCTCAGGGCCTACTAGCGGGGAGGGGTACAATGAGCAGTTCTTC CASSSGPTSGEGYNEQFF
once TRBJ2-4 TRBD2 TRBV24-1 TGTGCCACCAGTGATTCCCAACTAGCGGGACCCAACATTCAGTACTTC CATSDSQLAGPNIQYF
NA TRBJ2-5 NA TRBV5-1 TGCGCCAGCAGCTTAAGAACTAGGCAAGAGACCCAGTACTTC CASSLRTRQETQYF
once TRBJ1-2 NA TRBV9 TGTGCCAGCAGCGTAGGGTACAATACCTATGGCTACACCTTC CASSVGYNTYGYTF
NA TRBJ1-1 NA TRBV27 TGTGCCAGCAGTTTTAAGCCGCGGACTGAAGCTTTCTTT CASSFKPRTEAFF
NA TRBJ2-1 TRBD1 TRBV4-1 TGCGCCAGCAGCCTCCTCCCTTGGACAGGGGGGCAGTTCTTC CASSLLPWTGGQFF
once TRBJ2-2 TRBD2 TRBV29-1 TGCAGCGTTGCCGGACTAGCGGGAGTCGCCGGGGAGCTGTTTTTT CSVAGLAGVAGELFF
NA TRBJ2-3 NA TRBV27 TGTGCCAGCAGTAGCCCCACAGATACGCAGTATTTT CASSSPTDTQYF
NA TRBJ2-2 NA TRBV11-2 TGTGCCAGCAGCTTAGTATTCGGGCAGGGGTTTACCGGGGAGCTGTTTTTT CASSLVFGQGFTGELFF
NA TRBJ2-7 NA TRBV28 TGTGCCAGCCTTGCGGATTCCTTTAAGTACGAGCAGTACTTC CASLADSFKYEQYF
few TRBJ2-3 TRBD2 TRBV7-3 TGTGCCAGCAGCGTCGGGACTAGCGGCACAGATACGCAGTATTTT CASSVGTSGTDTQYF
NA TRBJ1-4 TRBD1 TRBV5-1 TGCGCCAGCAGCTTGACTGGGACAGCGCGGAATGAAAAACTGTTTTTT CASSLTGTARNEKLFF
NA TRBJ2-7 NA TRBV30 TGTGCCTGGAGTCCCGGAGGGGAGCAGTACTTC CAWSPGGEQYF